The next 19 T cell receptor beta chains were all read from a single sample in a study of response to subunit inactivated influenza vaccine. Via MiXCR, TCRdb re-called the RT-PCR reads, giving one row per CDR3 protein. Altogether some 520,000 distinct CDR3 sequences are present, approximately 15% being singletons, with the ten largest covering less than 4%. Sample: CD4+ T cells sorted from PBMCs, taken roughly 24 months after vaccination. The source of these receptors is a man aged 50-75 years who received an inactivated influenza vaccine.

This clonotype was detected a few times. The CDR3 here is CSASRDLLYEQYF. CDR3 DNA: TGCAGTGCTAGTCGGGACCTCTTATACGAGCAGTACTTC. The chain couples TRBV20-1 to TRBJ2-7; D is perhaps TRBD1 or TRBD2 (5 bases each). V lost 3 bases, J lost 4 bases, and 13 bases lay in between. CDR1 and CDR2 from the germline V gene are DFQATT and SNEGSKA (reference sequence). The CDR3 spans 13 residues.

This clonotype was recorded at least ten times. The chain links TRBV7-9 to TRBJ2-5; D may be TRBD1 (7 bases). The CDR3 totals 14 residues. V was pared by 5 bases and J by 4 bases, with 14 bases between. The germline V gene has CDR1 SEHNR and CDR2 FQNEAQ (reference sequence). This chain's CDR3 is CASSKRQGGETQYF. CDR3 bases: TGTGCCAGCAGCAAGAGACAGGGAGGAGAGACCCAGTACTTC.

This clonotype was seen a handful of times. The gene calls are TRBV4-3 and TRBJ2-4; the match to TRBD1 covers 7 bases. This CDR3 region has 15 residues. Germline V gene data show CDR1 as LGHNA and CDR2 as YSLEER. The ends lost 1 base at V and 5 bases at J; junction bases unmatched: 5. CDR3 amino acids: CASSQVVGTENIQYF. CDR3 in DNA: TGCGCCAGCAGCCAAGTTGTCGGGACAGAAAACATTCAGTACTTC.

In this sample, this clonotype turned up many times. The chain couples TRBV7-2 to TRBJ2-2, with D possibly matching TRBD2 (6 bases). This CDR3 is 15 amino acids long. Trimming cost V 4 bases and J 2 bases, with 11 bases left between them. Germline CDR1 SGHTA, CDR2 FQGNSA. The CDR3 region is CASSSGGVNTGELFF. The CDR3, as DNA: TGTGCCAGCAGCTCCGGAGGGGTCAACACCGGGGAGCTGTTTTTT. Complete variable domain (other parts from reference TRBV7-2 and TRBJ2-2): GAGVSQSPSNKVTEKGKDVELRCDPISGHTALYWYRQSLGQGLEFLIYFQGNSAPDKSGLPSDRFSAERTGGSVSTLTIQRTQQEDSAVYLCASSSGGVNTGELFFGEGSRLTVL.

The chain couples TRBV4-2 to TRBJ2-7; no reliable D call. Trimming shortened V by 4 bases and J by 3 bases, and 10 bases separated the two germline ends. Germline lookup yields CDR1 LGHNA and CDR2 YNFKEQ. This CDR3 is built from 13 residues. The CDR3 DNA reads TGTGCCAGCAGCCCACATTCATTCTACGAGCAGTACTTC. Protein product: CASSPHSFYEQYF.

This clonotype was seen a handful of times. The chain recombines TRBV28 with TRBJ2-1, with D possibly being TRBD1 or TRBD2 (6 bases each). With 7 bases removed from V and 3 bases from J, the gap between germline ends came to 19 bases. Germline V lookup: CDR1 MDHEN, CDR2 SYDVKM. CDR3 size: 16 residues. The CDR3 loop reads CASTPSRGVYYNEQFF. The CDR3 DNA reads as TGTGCCAGCACTCCCAGTAGGGGGGTTTACTACAATGAGCAGTTCTTC. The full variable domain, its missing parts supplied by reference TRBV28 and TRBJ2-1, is DVKVTQSSRYLVKRTGEKVFLECVQDMDHENMFWYRQDPGLGLRLIYFSYDVKMKEKGDIPEGYSVSREKKERFSLILESASTNQTSMYLCASTPSRGVYYNEQFFGPGTRLTVL.

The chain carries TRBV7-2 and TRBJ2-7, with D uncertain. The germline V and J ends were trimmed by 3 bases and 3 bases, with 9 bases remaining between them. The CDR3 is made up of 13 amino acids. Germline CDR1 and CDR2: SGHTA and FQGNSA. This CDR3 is CASSFDRLYEQYF. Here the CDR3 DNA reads TGTGCCAGCAGCTTCGACCGACTCTACGAGCAGTACTTC. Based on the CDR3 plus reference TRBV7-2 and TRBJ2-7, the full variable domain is GAGVSQSPSNKVTEKGKDVELRCDPISGHTALYWYRQSLGQGLEFLIYFQGNSAPDKSGLPSDRFSAERTGGSVSTLTIQRTQQEDSAVYLCASSFDRLYEQYFGPGTRLTVT.

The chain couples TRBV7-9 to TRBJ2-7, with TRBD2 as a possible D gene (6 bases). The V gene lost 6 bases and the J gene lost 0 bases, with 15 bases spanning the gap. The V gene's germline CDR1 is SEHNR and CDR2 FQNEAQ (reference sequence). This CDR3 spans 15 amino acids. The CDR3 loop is CASSFAGRNSYEQYF. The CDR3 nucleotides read TGTGCCAGCAGTTTTGCCGGGAGAAACTCCTACGAGCAGTACTTC. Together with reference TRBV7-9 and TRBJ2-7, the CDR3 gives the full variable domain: DTGVSQNPRHKITKRGQNVTFRCDPISEHNRLYWYRQTLGQGPEFLTYFQNEAQLEKSRLLSDRFSAERPKGSFSTLEIQRTEQGDSAMYLCASSFAGRNSYEQYFGPGTRLTVT.

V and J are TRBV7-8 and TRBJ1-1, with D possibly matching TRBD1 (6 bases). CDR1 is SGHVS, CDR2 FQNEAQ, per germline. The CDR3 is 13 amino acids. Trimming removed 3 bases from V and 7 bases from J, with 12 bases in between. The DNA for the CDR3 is TGTGCCAGCAGCTTGAGACAGGACTTTGAAGCTTTCTTT. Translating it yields CASSLRQDFEAFF.

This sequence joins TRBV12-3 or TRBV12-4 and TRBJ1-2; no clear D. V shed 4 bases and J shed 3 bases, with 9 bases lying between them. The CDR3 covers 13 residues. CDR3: CASSSGGYYGYTF. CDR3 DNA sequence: TGTGCCAGCAGTTCTGGAGGTTACTATGGCTACACCTTC.

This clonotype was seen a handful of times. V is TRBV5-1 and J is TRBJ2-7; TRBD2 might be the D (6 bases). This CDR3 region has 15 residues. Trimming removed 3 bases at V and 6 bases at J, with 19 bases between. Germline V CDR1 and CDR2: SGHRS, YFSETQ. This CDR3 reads CASSSGSGGAFEQYF. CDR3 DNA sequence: TGCGCCAGCAGCTCGGGGAGCGGAGGGGCTTTCGAGCAGTACTTC.

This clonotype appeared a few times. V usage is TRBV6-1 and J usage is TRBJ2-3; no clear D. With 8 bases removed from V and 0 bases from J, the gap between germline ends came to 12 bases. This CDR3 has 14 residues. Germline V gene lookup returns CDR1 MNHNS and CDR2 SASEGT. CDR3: CASGDVGSTDTQYF. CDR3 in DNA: TGTGCCAGCGGGGATGTGGGCAGCACAGATACGCAGTATTTT.

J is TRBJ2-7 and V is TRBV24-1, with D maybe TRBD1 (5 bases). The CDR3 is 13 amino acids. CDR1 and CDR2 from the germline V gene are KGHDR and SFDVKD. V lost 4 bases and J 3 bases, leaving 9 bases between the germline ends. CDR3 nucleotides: TGTGCCACCAGTGAGGCAGGGTACTACGAGCAGTACTTC. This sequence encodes CATSEAGYYEQYF.

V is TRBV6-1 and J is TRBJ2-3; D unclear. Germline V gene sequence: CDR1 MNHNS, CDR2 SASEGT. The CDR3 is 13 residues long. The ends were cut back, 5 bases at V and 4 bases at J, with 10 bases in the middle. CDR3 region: CASSRTDPDTQYF. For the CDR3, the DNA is TGTGCCAGCAGTCGCACTGATCCAGATACGCAGTATTTT.

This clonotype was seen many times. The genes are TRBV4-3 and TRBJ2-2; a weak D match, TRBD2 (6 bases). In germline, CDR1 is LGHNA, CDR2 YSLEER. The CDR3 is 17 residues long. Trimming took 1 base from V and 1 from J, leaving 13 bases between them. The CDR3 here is CASSQVGRLLNTGELFF. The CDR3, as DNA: TGCGCCAGCAGCCAAGTGGGGAGGCTCTTGAACACCGGGGAGCTGTTTTTT.

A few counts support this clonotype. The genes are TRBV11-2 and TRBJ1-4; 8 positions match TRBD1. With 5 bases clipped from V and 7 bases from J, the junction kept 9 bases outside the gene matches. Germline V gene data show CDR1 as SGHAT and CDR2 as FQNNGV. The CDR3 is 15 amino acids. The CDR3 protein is CASSRNRGKGEKLFF. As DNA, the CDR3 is TGTGCCAGCAGCCGAAACAGGGGGAAAGGTGAAAAACTGTTTTTT.

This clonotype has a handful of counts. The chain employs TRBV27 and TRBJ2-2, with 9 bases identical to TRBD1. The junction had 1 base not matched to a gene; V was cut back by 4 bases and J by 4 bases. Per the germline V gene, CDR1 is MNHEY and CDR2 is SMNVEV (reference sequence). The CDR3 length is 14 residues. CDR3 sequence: CASSWDRATGELFF. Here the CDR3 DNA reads TGTGCCAGCAGTTGGGACAGGGCCACCGGGGAGCTGTTTTTT.

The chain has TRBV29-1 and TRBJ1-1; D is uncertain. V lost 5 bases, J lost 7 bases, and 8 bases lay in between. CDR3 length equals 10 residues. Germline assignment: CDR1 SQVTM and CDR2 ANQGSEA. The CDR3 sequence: CSVLLGEAFF. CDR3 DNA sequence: TGCAGCGTTCTGCTTGGTGAAGCTTTCTTT.

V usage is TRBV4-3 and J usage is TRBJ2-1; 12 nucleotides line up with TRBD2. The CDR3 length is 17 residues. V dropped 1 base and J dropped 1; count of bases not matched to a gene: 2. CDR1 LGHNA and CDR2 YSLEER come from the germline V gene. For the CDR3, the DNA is TGCGCCAGCAGCCAAGGACTAGCGGGAGAATCCTACAATGAGCAGTTCTTC. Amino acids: CASSQGLAGESYNEQFF.